This T cell receptor (beta chain) was captured in a study of blood T cell repertoires in COVID-19. Per the germline V gene, CDR1 is SGHDN and CDR2 is FVKESK. With 2 bases removed from V and 2 bases from J, the gap between germline ends came to 30 bases. The CDR3 length is 21 residues. Measured with immunoSEQ multiplex PCR; TCRdb has only the in-frame clones, and not every one. The sample has 300,000 to 350,000 clones, about nine tenths seen once. The sequenced sample was peripheral blood. This sequence was found in a man in his thirties or forties with COVID-19, enrolled during active disease. The V call is TRBV14, the J call TRBJ2-5; maybe TRBD1 (6 bases). The CDR3, as DNA: TGTGCCAGCAGCCAAAGCACATGGGGCAGGGGCTTAACCTATTGGCAAGAGACCCAGTACTTC. Translated: CASSQSTWGRGLTYWQETQYF.